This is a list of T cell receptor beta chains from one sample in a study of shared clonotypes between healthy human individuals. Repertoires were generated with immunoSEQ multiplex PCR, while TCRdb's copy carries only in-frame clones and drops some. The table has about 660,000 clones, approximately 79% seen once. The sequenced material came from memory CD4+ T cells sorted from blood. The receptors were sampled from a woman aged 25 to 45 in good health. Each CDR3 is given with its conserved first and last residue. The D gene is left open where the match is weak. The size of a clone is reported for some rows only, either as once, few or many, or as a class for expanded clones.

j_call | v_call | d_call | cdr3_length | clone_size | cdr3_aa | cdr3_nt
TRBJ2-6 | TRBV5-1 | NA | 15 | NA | CASSHMESGANVLTF | TGCGCCAGCAGCCATATGGAGTCTGGGGCCAACGTCCTGACTTTC
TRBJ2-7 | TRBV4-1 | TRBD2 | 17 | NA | CASSQAGTSGRWYEQYF | TGCGCCAGCAGCCAAGCCGGGACTAGCGGGAGGTGGTACGAGCAGTACTTC
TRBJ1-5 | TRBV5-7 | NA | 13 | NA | CASTSAIDQPQHF | TGTGCCAGCACCTCAGCCATCGATCAGCCCCAGCATTTT
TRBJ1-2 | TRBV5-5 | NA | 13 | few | CASSLRAEGGYTF | TGTGCCAGCAGCTTGAGGGCCGAGGGGGGCTACACCTTC
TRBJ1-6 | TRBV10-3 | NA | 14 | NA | CAIKGGVVNSPLHF | TGTGCCATCAAGGGGGGCGTTGTGAATTCACCCCTCCACTTT
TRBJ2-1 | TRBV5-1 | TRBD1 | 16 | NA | CASSFNSGTGWNEQFF | TGCGCCAGCAGCTTTAATTCCGGGACAGGGTGGAATGAGCAGTTCTTC
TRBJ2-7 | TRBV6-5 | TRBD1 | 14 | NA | CASRPTGGSYEQYF | TGTGCCAGCAGGCCTACAGGGGGCTCATACGAGCAGTACTTC
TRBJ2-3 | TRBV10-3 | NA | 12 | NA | CAISLALDTQYF | TGTGCCATCAGTCTAGCCTTAGATACGCAGTATTTT
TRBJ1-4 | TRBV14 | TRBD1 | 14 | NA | CASSLRTGDFKLFF | TGTGCCAGCAGCCTTCGAACAGGGGACTTTAAACTGTTTTTT
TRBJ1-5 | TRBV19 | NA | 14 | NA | CASGSSGAGQPQHF | TGTGCCAGTGGTAGCTCAGGGGCAGGACAGCCCCAGCATTTT
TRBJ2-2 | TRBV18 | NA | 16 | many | CASSPPSGGNTGELFF | TGTGCCAGCTCACCACCGAGTGGGGGAAACACCGGGGAGCTGTTTTTT
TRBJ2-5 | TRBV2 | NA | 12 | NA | CASKLEGKTQYF | TGTGCCAGCAAATTGGAGGGAAAGACCCAGTACTTC